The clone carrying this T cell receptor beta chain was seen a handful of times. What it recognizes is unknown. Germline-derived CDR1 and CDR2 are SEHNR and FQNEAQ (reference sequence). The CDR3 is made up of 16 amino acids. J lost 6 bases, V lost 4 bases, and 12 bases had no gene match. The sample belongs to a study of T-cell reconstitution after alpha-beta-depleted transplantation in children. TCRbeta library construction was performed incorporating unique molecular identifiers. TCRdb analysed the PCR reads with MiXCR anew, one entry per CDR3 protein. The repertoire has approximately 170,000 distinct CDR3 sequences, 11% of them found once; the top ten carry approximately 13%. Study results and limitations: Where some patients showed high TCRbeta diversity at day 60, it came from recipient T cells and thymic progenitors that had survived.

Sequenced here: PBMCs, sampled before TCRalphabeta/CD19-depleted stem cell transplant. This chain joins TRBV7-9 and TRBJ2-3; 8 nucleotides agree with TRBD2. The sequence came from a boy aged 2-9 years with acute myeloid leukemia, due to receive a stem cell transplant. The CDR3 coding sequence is TGTGCCAGCAGCTCATCCCACCGGGAGGGCCAGGATACGCAGTATTTT. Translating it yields CASSSSHREGQDTQYF.